This TCR beta chain was sequenced for a study of T cells in Graves' hyperthyroidism and ophthalmopathy. The study, taken as a whole, reports: Most expanded thyroid clonotypes above 0.001 recurred in blood.

This clonotype was seen repeatedly, ten times or more. Its antigen remains unidentified. The CDR3 regions of TCR beta were amplified from RNA transcripts. The HTBI primer set served for first-round RT-PCR of the TCR CDR3. TCRdb fed the multiplex PCR reads into MiXCR, producing one record per CDR3 protein. This table holds around 760,000 distinct CDR3 sequences, about 35% found once. The length of the CDR3 is 13 residues. Trimming took off 3 bases at V and 1 base at J, with 7 bases between the two ends. In germline, CDR1 is DFQATT, CDR2 SNEGSKA (reference sequence). The sample comprised blood. This clonotype was sampled from a woman aged 40 to 55 with Graves' hyperthyroidism. This rearrangement joins TRBV20-1 to TRBJ1-5, with a weak D call TRBD1 (5 bases). CDR3: CSASRDSNQPQHF. CDR3 coding DNA: TGCAGTGCTAGCCGGGACAGCAATCAGCCCCAGCATTTT.